The T cell receptor (beta chain) described here comes from a study of OX40 agonist ivuxolimab in advanced cancers. In the study overall: The study enrolled dose-escalation patients with hepatocellular carcinoma, melanoma, renal cell or head and neck cancer. Enrollees could have had prior anti-PD-1, anti-PD-L1 or anti-CTLA-4 therapy, which more than 30% had received.

General study points: Mean expanded clone counts were higher in CD8+ than CD4+ T cells.

Clones were sequenced by immunoSEQ multiplex PCR, and TCRdb holds only the in-frame ones, with some missing. Found here are about 73,000 clones, around nine tenths of them singletons; the top ten hold under 0.9%. This clone has a single count. Its cognate antigen is unknown. Looked up from germline, CDR1 is LGHNA and CDR2 is YNFKEQ. CDR3 length equals 17 residues. The V end lost 0 bases, the J end lost 2 bases, and 11 bases lay between the germline ends. This sample comprised CD4+ or CD8+ T cells sorted from blood, obtained in a trial of the OX40 agonist ivuxolimab. The TCR was taken from an adult with an advanced solid tumor such as melanoma, head and neck, liver or kidney cancer. This sequence joins TRBV4-2 and TRBJ2-6; D is unclear. The CDR3 sequence: CASSQEGGLTGANVLTF. The DNA for the CDR3 is TGTGCCAGCAGCCAAGAGGGCGGTCTTACTGGGGCCAACGTCCTGACTTTC.